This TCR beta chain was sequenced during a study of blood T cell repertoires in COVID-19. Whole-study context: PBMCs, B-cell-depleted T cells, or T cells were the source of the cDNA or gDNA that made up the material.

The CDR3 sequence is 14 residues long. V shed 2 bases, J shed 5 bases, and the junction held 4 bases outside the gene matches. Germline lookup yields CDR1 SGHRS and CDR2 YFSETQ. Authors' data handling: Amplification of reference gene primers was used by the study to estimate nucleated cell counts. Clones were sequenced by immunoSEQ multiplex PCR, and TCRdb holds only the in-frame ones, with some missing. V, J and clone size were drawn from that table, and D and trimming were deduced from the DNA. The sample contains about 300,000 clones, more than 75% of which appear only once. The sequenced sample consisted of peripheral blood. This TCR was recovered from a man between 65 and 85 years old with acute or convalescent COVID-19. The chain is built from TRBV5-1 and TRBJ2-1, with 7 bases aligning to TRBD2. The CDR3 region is CASSFQRGDNEQFF. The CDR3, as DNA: TGCGCCAGCAGCTTTCAGCGGGGCGACAATGAGCAGTTCTTC.